The 4 T cell receptor beta chains below come from one sample, sequenced in a study of cytomegalovirus exposure and HLA in healthy donors. PCR employed 60 Vbeta and 13 Jbeta primers. This table comes from immunoSEQ multiplex PCR, and its TCRdb copy is limited to in-frame clones, with some not included. The sample lists about 190,000 clones; roughly 80% were seen once. The source material was PBMCs. Receptors originate from a boy aged 10-17 years in good health and CMV-seronegative.

On this clone itself: The sample contains more than one DNA sequence encoding this CDR3. The rearrangement uses TRBV10-2 and TRBJ2-2; 10 nucleotides match TRBD1. Germline lookup yields CDR1 WSHSY and CDR2 SAAADI. With 3 bases clipped from V and 6 bases from J, the junction kept 4 bases outside the gene matches. CDR3 length: 15 amino acids. Here the CDR3 DNA reads TGCGCCAGCAGTGATGGACAGGGGGGTGCCGGGGAGCTGTTTTTT. Its protein is CASSDGQGGAGELFF.

This sequence joins TRBV6-5 and TRBJ1-1, with D maybe TRBD1 (5 bases). CDR3 length equals 14 residues. CDR1 and CDR2 (germline): MNHEY, SVGAGI. V was cut by 8 bases and J by 5 bases, with 18 bases left in between. The CDR3 DNA sequence: TGTGCCAGCCGCCGCGGGGGGGGAAGTACTGAAGCTTTCTTT. Its translation: CASRRGGGSTEAFF.

This clone turned up a few times. The V and J genes are TRBV6-1 and TRBJ1-1; D is perhaps TRBD1 (5 bases). The CDR3 consists of 13 residues. The germline V gene encodes CDR1 MNHNS and CDR2 SASEGT. The V end lost 5 bases, the J end lost 1 base, and 8 bases lay between the germline ends. This CDR3 reads CASSLQANTEAFF. The CDR3 DNA is TGTGCCAGCAGTTTACAGGCGAACACTGAAGCTTTCTTT.

J is TRBJ1-1 and V is TRBV2; possibly TRBD1 for D (5 bases). Trimming took 9 bases from V and 3 from J, leaving 8 bases between them. The CDR3 covers 11 residues. Germline CDR1 and CDR2: SNHLY and FYNNEI. The chain's CDR3 is CARGQDTEAFF. The CDR3 nucleotides are TGTGCCAGGGGGCAGGACACTGAAGCTTTCTTT.